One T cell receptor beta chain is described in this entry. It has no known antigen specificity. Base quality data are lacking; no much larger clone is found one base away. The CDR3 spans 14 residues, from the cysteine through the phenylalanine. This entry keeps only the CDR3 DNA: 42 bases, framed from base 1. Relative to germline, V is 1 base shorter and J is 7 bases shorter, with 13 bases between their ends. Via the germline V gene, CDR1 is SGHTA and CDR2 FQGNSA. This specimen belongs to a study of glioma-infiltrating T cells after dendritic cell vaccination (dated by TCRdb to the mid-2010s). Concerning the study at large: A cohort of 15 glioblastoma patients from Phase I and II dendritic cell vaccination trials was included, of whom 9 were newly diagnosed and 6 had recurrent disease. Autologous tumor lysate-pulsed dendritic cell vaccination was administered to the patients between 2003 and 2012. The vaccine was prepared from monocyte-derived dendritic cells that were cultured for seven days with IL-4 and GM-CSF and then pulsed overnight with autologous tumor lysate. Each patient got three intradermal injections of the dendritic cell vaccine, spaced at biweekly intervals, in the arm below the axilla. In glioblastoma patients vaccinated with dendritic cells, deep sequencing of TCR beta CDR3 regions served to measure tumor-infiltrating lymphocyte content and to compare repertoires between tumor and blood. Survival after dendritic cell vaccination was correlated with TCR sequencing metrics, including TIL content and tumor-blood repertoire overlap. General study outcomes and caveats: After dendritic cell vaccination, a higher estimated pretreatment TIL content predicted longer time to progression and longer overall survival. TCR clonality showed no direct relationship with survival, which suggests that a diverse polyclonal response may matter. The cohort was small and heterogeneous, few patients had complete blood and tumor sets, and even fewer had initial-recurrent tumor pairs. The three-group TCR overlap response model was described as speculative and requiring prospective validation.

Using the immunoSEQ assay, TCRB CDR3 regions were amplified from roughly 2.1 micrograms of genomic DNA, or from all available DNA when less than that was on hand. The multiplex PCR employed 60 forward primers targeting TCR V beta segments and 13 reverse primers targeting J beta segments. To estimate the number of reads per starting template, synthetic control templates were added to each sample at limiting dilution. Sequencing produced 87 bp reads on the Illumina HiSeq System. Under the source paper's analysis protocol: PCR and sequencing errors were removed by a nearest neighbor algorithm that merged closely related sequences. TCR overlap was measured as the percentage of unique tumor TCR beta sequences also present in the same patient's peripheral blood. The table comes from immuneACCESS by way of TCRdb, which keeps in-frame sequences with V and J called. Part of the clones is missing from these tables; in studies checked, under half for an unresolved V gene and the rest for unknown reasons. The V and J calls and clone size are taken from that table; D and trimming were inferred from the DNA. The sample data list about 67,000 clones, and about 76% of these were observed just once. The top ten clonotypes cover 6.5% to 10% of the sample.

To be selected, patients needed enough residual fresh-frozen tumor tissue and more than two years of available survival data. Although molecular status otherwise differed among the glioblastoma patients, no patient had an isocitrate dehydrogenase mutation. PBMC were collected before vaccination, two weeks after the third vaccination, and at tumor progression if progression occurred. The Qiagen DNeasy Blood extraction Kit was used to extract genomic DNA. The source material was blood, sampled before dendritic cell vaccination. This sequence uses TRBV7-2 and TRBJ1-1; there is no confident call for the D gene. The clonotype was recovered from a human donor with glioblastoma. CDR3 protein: CASSLGVGRDEAFF. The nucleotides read TGTGCCAGCAGCTTAGGAGTAGGGAGGGATGAAGCTTTCTTT.